This T cell receptor (beta chain) emerged from a study of identical twins. The CDR3 spans 15 residues. The V end lost 1 base, the J end lost 0 bases, and 7 bases lay between the germline ends. Germline CDR1 reads SGHTA; CDR2 reads FQGNSA. MiXCR was run by TCRdb on the 5' RACE reads, yielding one entry per CDR3 protein. The data show roughly 200,000 distinct CDR3 sequences, about 16% seen once. This clonotype was counted at least ten times. The data were also submitted as part of a second study, on T cells expressing NK-cell markers. That work states: Sorted CD3+CD56+NKG2C+, CD3+CD56+NKG2C- and CD3+CD56-NKG2C+ T-cell subsets were beta-chain profiled. The sequencing cohort of eight donors included seven HCMV-seropositive individuals and one seronegative individual. Sorting in several experiments was restricted by an anti-gamma-delta TCR antibody to alpha-beta TCR T cells.

The source of this sequence is a woman in her late teens or twenties in good health. Specimen: CD8+ T cells sorted from blood. The chain combines TRBV7-2 with TRBJ1-5, with unresolved D. CDR3 DNA sequence: TGTGCCAGCAGCTTAGGGACGGTTAGCAATCAGCCCCAGCATTTT. Residues: CASSLGTVSNQPQHF.